This passage covers 4 T cell receptor beta chains from one sample sequenced in a study of blood T cell repertoires in COVID-19. Produced via immunoSEQ multiplex PCR; TCRdb's table is partial and in-frame only. Of about 60,000 clones in the sample, 80% to 90% were seen once. The sequenced sample was peripheral blood. The receptors stem from a human donor in a cohort sampled during active COVID-19.

The chain recombines TRBV29-1 with TRBJ2-5; 7 nucleotides agree with TRBD2. The V segment lost 4 bases and the J segment 1 base; nucleotides outside the gene matches: 9. The CDR3 covers 15 residues. Germline V lookup: CDR1 SQVTM, CDR2 ANQGSEA. CDR3 DNA sequence: TGCAGCGTTGGGGGTGGGAGGGGACTCCAAGAGACCCAGTACTTC. Its protein product is CSVGGGRGLQETQYF.

The chain has TRBV6-5 and TRBJ1-2; perhaps TRBD1 as D (6 bases). The V end lost 2 bases, the J end lost 12 bases, and 19 bases lay between the germline ends. Germline V gene sequence: CDR1 MNHEY, CDR2 SVGAGI. This CDR3 contains 14 residues. DNA of the CDR3: TGTGCCAGCAGTTACCGGGCGGGGGCGTTGATTAACACCTTC. The encoded protein is CASSYRAGALINTF.

V usage is TRBV5-1 and J usage is TRBJ2-3; 7 bases are shared with TRBD2. In germline, CDR1 is SGHRS, CDR2 YFSETQ. This CDR3 contains 16 residues. The ends lost 3 bases at V and 8 bases at J; junction bases unmatched: 15. CDR3 coding DNA: TGCGCCAGCAGCTACGCCACTAGCGTCACCCGGGGTACGCAGTATTTT. Its protein product is CASSYATSVTRGTQYF.

Comments on this clone: This same CDR3 is encoded by further DNA sequences in the sample. This chain joins TRBV2 and TRBJ1-6; 9 bases are shared with TRBD1. Germline CDR1 SNHLY, CDR2 FYNNEI. This CDR3 is built from 14 residues. V lost 6 bases and J lost 7; bases outside the gene matches: 4. CDR3 sequence (DNA): TGTGCCAGCAGCGCCGACAGGGGGAATTCACCCCTCCACTTT. Its protein product is CASSADRGNSPLHF.